The rows below give T cell receptor beta chains drawn from one sample of a study of Ad26.COV2.S vaccination and SARS-CoV-2 variants. This table comes from immunoSEQ multiplex PCR, and its TCRdb copy is limited to in-frame clones, with some not included. Here the sample spans fewer than 500,000 clones, over 75% being singletons. The sequencing used peripheral blood, collected in a trial of Ad26.COV2.S vaccine versus placebo. These receptors originate from a person aged 18-60 years who received the Ad26.COV2.S COVID-19 vaccine or a placebo. The CDR3 runs from the conserved cysteine through the conserved F or W. A D gene is named only where the DNA matches it firmly. Some rows mark clone size as missing; the rest say once, few, many or name a class of expanded clone.

V gene,D gene,clone size,J gene,CDR3 DNA,CDR3 protein
TRBV9,TRBD1,.,TRBJ1-2,TGTGCCAGCAGCGTAGGGATTCCGGGGGACAGGGGTATCGGCTATGGCTACACCTTC,CASSVGIPGDRGIGYGYTF
TRBV9,TRBD2,.,TRBJ2-3,TGTGCCAGCAGCGTAGGAAGCGGGAGTGGCACAGATACGCAGTATTTT,CASSVGSGSGTDTQYF
TRBV7-2,.,.,TRBJ2-1,TGTGCCAGCAGCCCCTGGGGACGGGAGAACGGAGAGCAGTTCTTC,CASSPWGRENGEQFF
TRBV30,.,once,TRBJ1-1,TGTGCCTGGAGTCAACTTCGACAGAGCTCAATGAACACTGAAGCTTTCTTT,CAWSQLRQSSMNTEAFF
TRBV5-4,.,once,TRBJ2-7,TGTGCCAGCAGCTTACCACAGGGTTACGAGCAGTACTTC,CASSLPQGYEQYF
TRBV5-1,.,.,TRBJ1-4,TGCGCCAGTCGGGCCGAGACTCATAATGAAAAACTGTTTTTT,CASRAETHNEKLFF
TRBV5-4,TRBD2,.,TRBJ2-2,TGTGCCAGCAGCTCGTCCAGCGGGAGGGTGCCCACCGGGGAGCTGTTTTTT,CASSSSSGRVPTGELFF
TRBV7-3,.,.,TRBJ2-2,TGTGCCAGCAGCTTATTAGGGGGGATGGTCACCGGGGAGCTGTTTTTT,CASSLLGGMVTGELFF
TRBV30,.,once,TRBJ1-4,TGTGCCTGGAGGTCCGGGGCTAATGAAAAACTGTTTTTT,CAWRSGANEKLFF
TRBV19,.,.,TRBJ1-1,TGTGCCAGCGAGGGTATGAACACTGAAGCTTTCTTT,CASEGMNTEAFF
TRBV29-1,TRBD2,.,TRBJ2-5,TGCAGCGGCCTGGGGGGGCAAGAGACCCAGTACTTC,CSGLGGQETQYF
TRBV30,.,once,TRBJ1-5,TGTGCCTGGAGTGTCAAGGGTAGAGGCAATCAGCCCCAGCATTTT,CAWSVKGRGNQPQHF
TRBV7-6,TRBD2,.,TRBJ2-7,TGTGCCAGCAGCTTAAGGGGAGGGGACTACGAGCAGTACTTC,CASSLRGGDYEQYF